This T cell receptor (beta chain) was recorded in a study of control samples from healthy donors and cancer patients. This clone showed up just once. Only in-frame clones appear in the TCRdb table, and some are missing; sequencing was by immunoSEQ multiplex PCR. The table has roughly 200,000 clones, 91% seen once; the top ten hold approximately 2%. The TCR originated in a young man in good health. The sequencing input was blood.

The CDR3 DNA sequence: TGCGCCAGCAGCTGGGGGGCCGGGACCGGGGAGCTGTTTTTT. Translated, it gives CASSWGAGTGELFF. The chain recombines TRBV5-1 with TRBJ2-2; either TRBD1 or TRBD2 may fit D (6 bases each). The CDR3 covers 14 residues. V was trimmed by 3 bases and J by 5 bases, leaving 11 bases between them. From germline, CDR1 is SGHRS and CDR2 YFSETQ.